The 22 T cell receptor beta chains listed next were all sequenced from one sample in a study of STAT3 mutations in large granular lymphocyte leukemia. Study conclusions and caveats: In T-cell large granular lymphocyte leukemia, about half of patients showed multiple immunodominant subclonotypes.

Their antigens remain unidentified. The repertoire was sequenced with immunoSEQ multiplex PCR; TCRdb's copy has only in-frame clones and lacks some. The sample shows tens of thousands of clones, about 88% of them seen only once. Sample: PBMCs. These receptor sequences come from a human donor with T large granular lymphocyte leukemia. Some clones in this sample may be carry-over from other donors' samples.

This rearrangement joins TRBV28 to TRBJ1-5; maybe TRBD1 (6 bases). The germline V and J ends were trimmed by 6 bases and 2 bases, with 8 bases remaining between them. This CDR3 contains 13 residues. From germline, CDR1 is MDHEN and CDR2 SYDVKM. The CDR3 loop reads CASRRTGNQPQHF. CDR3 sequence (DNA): TGTGCCAGCAGGCGGACAGGCAATCAGCCCCAGCATTTT.

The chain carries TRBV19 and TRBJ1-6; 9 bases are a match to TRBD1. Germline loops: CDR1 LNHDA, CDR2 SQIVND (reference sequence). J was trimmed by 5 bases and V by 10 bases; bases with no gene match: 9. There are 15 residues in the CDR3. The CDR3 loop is CATSADRGNNSPLHF. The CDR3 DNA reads TGTGCCACCTCTGCGGACAGGGGAAATAATTCACCCCTCCACTTT. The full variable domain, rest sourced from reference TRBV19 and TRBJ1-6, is DGGITQSPKYLFRKEGQNVTLSCEQNLNHDAMYWYRQDPGQGLRLIYYSQIVNDFQKGDIAEGYSVSREKKESFPLTVTSAQKNPTAFYLCATSADRGNNSPLHFGNGTRLTVT.

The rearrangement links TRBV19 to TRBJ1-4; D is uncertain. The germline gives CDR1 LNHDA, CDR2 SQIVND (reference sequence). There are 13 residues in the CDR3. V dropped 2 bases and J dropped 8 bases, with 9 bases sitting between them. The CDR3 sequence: CASSILKAEKLFF. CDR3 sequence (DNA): TGTGCCAGTAGTATACTAAAGGCCGAAAAACTGTTTTTT.

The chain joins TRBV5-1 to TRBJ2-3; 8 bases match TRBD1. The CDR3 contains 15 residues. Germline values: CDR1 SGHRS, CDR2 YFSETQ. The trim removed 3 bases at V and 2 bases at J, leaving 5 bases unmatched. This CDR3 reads CASSSDRVHTDTQYF. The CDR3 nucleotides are TGCGCCAGCAGCTCGGACAGGGTGCACACAGATACGCAGTATTTT.

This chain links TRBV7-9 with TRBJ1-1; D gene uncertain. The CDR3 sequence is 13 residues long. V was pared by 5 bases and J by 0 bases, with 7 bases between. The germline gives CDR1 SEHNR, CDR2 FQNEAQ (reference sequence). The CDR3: CASSPPVNTEAFF. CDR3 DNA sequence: TGTGCCAGCAGCCCCCCCGTGAACACTGAAGCTTTCTTT.

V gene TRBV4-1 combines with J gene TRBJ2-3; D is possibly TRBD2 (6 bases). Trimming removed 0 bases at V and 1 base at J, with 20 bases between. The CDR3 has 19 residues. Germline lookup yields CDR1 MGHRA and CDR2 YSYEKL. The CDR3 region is CASSQDGTGDFRGTDTQYF. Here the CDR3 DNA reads TGCGCCAGCAGCCAAGATGGGACGGGGGACTTCCGAGGCACAGATACGCAGTATTTT.

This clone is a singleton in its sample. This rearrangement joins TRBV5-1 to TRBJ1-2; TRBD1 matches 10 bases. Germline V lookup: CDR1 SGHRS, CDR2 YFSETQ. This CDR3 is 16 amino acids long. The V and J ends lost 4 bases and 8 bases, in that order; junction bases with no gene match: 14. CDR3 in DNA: TGCGCCAGCAGCAAGACCGGGACAGGGGAATGGGACGGCTACACCTTC. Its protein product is CASSKTGTGEWDGYTF.

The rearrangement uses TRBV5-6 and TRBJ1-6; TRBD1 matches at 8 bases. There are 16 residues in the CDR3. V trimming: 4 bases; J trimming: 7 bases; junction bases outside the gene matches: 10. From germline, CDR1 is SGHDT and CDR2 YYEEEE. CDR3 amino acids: CASSRGTGYQNSPLHF. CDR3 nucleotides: TGTGCCAGCAGCCGGGGGACAGGTTATCAGAATTCACCCCTCCACTTT.

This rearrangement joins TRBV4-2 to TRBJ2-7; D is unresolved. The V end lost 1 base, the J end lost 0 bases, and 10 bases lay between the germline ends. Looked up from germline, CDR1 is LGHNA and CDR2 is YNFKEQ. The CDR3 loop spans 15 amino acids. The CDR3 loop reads CASSQGTASSYEQYV. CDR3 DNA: TGTGCCAGCAGCCAAGGGACGGCTAGCTCCTACGAGCAGTACGTC.

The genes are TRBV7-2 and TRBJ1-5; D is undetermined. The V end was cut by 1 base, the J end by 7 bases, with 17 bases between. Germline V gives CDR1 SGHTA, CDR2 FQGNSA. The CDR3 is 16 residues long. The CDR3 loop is CASSLESVRAGQPQHF. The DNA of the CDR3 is TGTGCCAGCAGCTTAGAGTCGGTGAGGGCGGGACAGCCCCAGCATTTT.

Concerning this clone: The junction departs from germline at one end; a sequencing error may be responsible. This CDR3 is CASSPREATGAFF. The CDR3 nucleotides read TGCGCCAGCAGCCCTAGGGAGGCCACTGGAGCTTTCTTT. V is TRBV5-1 and J is TRBJ1-1; D gene ambiguous. Germline values: CDR1 SGHRS, CDR2 YFSETQ. CDR3 length: 13 residues.

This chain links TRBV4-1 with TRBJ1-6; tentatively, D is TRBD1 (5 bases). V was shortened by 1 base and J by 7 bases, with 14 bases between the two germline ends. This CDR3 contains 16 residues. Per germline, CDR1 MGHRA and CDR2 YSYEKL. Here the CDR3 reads CASSQVPGGGNSPLHF. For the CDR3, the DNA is TGCGCCAGCAGCCAAGTCCCAGGCGGGGGGAATTCACCCCTCCACTTT.

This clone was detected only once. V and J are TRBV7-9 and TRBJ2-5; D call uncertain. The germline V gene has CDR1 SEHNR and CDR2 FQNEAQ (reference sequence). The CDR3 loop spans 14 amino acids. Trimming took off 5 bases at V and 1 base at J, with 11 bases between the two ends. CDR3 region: CASSADYSQETQYF. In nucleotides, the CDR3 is TGTGCCAGCAGCGCCGATTATTCCCAAGAGACCCAGTACTTC.

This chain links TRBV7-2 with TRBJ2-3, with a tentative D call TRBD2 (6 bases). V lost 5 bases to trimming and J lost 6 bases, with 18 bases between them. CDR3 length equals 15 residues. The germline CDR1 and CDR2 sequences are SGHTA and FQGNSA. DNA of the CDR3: TGTGCCAGCAGCCCATCCGGGCTAGCGACGGATACGCAGTATTTT. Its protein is CASSPSGLATDTQYF.

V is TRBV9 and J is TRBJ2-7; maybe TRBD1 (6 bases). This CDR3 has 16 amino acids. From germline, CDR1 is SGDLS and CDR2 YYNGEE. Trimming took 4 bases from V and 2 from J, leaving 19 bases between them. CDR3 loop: CASSPLRRGITYEQYV. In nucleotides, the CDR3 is TGTGCCAGCAGCCCTCTCCGTAGGGGGATCACCTACGAGCAGTACGTC.

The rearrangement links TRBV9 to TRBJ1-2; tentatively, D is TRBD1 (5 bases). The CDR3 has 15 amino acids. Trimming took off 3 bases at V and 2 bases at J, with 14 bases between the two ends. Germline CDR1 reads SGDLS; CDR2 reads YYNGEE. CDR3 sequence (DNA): TGTGCCAGCAGCGCTGTTACAGGAGCCAACTATGGCTACACCTTC. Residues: CASSAVTGANYGYTF.

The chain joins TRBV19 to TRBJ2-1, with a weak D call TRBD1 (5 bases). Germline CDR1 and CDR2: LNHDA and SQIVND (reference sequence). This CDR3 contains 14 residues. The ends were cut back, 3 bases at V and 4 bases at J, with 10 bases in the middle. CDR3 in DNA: TGTGCCAGTAGTATCCCAGGGCGGTACAATGAGCAGTTCTTC. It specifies CASSIPGRYNEQFF. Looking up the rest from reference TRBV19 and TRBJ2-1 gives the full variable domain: DGGITQSPKYLFRKEGQNVTLSCEQNLNHDAMYWYRQDPGQGLRLIYYSQIVNDFQKGDIAEGYSVSREKKESFPLTVTSAQKNPTAFYLCASSIPGRYNEQFFGPGTRLTVL.

CDR3 amino acids: CASSQDPQGRSPLHF. The CDR3 bases are TGTGCCAGCAGCCAAGATCCACAGGGTCGTTCACCCCTCCACTTT. This chain uses TRBV14 with TRBJ1-6; tentative D call: TRBD1 (6 bases). Germline lookup yields CDR1 SGHDN and CDR2 FVKESK. Trimming shortened V by 0 bases and J by 9 bases, and 12 bases separated the two germline ends. The CDR3 spans 15 residues.

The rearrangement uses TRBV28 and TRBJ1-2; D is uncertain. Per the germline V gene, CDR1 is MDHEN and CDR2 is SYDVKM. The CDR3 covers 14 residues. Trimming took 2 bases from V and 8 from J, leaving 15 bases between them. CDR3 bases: TGTGCCAGCAGTTTAGTTTCAGAATATTTAGGCTACACCTTC. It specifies CASSLVSEYLGYTF.

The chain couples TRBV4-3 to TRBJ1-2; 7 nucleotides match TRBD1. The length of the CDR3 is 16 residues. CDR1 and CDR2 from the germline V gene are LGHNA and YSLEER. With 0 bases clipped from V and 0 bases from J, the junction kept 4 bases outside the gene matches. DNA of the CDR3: TGCGCCAGCAGCCAAGATCTTGGGACAGCTAACTATGGCTACACCTTC. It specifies CASSQDLGTANYGYTF.

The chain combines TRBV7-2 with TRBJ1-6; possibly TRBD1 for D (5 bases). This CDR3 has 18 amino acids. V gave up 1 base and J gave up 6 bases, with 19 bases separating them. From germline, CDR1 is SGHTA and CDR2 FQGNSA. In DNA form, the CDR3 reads TGTGCCAGCAGCTTAGACTTTGGGTCAGGGAATCCTAATTCACCCCTCCACTTT. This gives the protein CASSLDFGSGNPNSPLHF.

The CDR3 nucleotides are TGTGCCAGCAGCTTGCCACAGGGTGACACTGAAGCTTTCTTT. Translated: CASSLPQGDTEAFF. The chain uses TRBV5-6 and TRBJ1-1; D is possibly TRBD1 (6 bases). CDR1 is SGHDT and CDR2 is YYEEEE in the germline V gene. V lost 1 base and J lost 3, with 10 bases in between. The CDR3 is 14 residues long.